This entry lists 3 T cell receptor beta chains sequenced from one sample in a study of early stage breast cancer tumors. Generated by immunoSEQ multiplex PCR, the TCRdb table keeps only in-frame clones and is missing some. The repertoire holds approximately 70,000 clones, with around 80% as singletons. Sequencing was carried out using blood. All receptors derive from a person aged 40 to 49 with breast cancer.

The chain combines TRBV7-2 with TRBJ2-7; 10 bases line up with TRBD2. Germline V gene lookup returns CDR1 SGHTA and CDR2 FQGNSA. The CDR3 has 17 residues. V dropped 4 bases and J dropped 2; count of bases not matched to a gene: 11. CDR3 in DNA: TGTGCCAGCAGCTCTACGGGTAGCGGGAGGATTACCTACGAGCAGTACTTC. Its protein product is CASSSTGSGRITYEQYF.

The CDR3 sequence: CASTSGTGVPYEQYF. The CDR3 bases are TGTGCCAGCACCTCGGGGACAGGCGTTCCCTACGAGCAGTACTTC. The chain has TRBV6-1 and TRBJ2-7; 8 bases align to TRBD1. Germline CDR1 is MNHNS and CDR2 is SASEGT. The CDR3 runs to 15 residues. Trimming cost V 7 bases and J 2 bases; bases outside gene matches: 10.

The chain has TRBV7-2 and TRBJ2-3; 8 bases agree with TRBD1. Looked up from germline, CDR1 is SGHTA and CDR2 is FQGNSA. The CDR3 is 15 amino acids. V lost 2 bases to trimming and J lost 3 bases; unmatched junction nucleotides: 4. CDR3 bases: TGTGCCAGCAGCTTAATCCAGGGGGCAACAGATACGCAGTATTTT. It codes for CASSLIQGATDTQYF.